The clone carrying this T cell receptor beta chain has a single count. At the DNA level, this CDR3 is encoded by other sequences in the same sample as well. Profiling relied on immunoSEQ multiplex PCR, and the TCRdb table lists in-frame clones only, not all of them. The repertoire holds millions of clones, with 90% to 95% as singletons. This sample was included in a study of shared clonotypes between healthy human individuals. Germline V gene sequence: CDR1 SEHNR, CDR2 FQNEAQ (reference sequence). CDR3 length equals 15 residues. Trimming stripped 1 base from V and 1 base from J, with 10 bases between.

This TCR was sampled from a man younger than 35 in good health. The sequencing input was naive CD4+ T cells sorted from blood. Specified subset: CD45RA+ positively selected. The chain is built from TRBV7-9 and TRBJ1-1, with D possibly TRBD1 on 5 matching bases. As DNA, the CDR3 is TGTGCCAGCAGCTTAGTTGAGGGGTCGAACACTGAAGCTTTCTTT. This translates into CASSLVEGSNTEAFF.